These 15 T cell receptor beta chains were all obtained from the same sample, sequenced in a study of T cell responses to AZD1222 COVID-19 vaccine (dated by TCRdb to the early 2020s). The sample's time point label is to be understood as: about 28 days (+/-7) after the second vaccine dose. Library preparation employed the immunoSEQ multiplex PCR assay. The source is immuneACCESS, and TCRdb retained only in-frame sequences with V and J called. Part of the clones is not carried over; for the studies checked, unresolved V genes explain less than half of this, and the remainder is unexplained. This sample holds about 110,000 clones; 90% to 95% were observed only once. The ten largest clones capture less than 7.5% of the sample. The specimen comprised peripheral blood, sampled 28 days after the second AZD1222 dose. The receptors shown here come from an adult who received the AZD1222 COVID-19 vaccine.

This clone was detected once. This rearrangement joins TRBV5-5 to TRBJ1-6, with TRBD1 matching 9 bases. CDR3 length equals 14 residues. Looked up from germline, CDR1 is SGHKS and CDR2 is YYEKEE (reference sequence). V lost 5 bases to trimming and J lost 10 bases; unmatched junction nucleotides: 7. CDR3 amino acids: CASSYRDRVSPLHF. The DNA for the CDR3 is TGTGCCAGCAGTTACCGGGACAGGGTATCACCCCTCCACTTT.

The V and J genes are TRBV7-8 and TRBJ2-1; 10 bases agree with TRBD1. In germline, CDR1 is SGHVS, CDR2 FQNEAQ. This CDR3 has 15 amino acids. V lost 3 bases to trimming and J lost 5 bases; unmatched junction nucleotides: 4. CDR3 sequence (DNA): TGTGCCAGCAGCTTCGCCGGGACAGGGGACAATGAGCAGTTCTTC. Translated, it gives CASSFAGTGDNEQFF.

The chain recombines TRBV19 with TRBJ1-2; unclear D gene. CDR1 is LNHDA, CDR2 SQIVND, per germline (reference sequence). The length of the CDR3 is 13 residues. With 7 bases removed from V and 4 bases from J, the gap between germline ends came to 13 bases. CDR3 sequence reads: CASTPREGYGYTF. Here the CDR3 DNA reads TGTGCCAGTACCCCTCGAGAGGGCTATGGCTACACCTTC.

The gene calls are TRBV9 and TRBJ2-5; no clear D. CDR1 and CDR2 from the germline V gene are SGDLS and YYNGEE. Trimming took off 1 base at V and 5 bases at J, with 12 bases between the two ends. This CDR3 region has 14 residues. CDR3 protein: CASSVSDPRETQYF. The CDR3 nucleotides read TGTGCCAGCAGCGTAAGTGACCCCCGGGAGACCCAGTACTTC.

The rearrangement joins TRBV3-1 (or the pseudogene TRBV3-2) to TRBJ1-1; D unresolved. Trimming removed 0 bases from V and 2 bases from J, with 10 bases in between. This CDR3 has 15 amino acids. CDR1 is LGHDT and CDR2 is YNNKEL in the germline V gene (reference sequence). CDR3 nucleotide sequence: TGTGCCAGCAGCCAAGATGAGGCAGGCAACACTGAAGCTTTCTTT. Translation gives CASSQDEAGNTEAFF.

Written as DNA, the CDR3 is TGTGCCACCAGCAGAGATGGGACAGGGGGCACTGAAGCTTTCTTT. This encodes CATSRDGTGGTEAFF. This rearrangement joins TRBV15 to TRBJ1-1; 11 bases are shared with TRBD1. The CDR3 is 15 residues long. V shed 0 bases, J shed 4 bases, and the junction held 1 base outside the gene matches. Looked up from germline, CDR1 is LNHNV and CDR2 is YYDKDF (reference sequence).

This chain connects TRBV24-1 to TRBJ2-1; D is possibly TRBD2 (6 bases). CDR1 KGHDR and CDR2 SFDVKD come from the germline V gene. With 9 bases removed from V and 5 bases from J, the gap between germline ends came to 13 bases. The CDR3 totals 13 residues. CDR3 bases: TGTGCCACCGCTTTGGGCGGGGACAATGAGCAGTTCTTC. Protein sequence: CATALGGDNEQFF.

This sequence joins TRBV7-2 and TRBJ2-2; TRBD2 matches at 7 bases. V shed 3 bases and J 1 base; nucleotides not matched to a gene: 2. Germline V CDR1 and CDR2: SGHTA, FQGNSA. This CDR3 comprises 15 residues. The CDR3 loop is CASSFRGGNTGELFF. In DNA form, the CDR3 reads TGTGCCAGCAGCTTTCGCGGGGGGAACACCGGGGAGCTGTTTTTT.

CDR3 protein: CSAPTSDEQFF. The CDR3 coding sequence is TGCAGTGCCCCAACTAGCGATGAGCAGTTCTTC. The rearrangement uses TRBV20-1 and TRBJ2-1; 7 bases agree with TRBD2. The CDR3 totals 11 residues. Germline CDR1 reads DFQATT; CDR2 reads SNEGSKA (reference sequence). V shed 6 bases and J 8 bases; nucleotides not matched to a gene: 4.

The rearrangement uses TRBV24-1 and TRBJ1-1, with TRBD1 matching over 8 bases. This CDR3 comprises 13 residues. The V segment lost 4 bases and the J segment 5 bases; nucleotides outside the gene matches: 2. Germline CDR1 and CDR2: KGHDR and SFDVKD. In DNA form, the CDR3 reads TGTGCCACCAGTGACTGGACAGGGACTGAAGCTTTCTTT. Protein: CATSDWTGTEAFF.

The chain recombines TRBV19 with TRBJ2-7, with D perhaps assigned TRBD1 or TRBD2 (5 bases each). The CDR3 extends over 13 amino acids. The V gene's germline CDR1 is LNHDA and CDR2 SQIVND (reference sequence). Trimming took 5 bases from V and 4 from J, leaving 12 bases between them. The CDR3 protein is CASSPGRKYEQYF. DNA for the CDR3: TGTGCCAGTAGTCCGGGACGTAAATACGAGCAGTACTTC.

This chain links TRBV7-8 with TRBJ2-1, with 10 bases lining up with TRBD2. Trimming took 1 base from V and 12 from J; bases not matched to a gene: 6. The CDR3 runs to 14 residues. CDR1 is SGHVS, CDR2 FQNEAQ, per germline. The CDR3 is CASSLVDRLAGQFF. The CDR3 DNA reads TGTGCCAGCAGCTTAGTGGACCGACTAGCGGGGCAGTTCTTC.

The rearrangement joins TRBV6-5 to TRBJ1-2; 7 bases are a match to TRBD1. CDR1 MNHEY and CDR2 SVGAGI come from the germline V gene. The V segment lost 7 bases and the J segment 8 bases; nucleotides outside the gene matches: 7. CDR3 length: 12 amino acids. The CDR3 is CASIRDREGYTF. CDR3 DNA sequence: TGTGCCAGCATTCGTGACAGGGAAGGCTACACCTTC.

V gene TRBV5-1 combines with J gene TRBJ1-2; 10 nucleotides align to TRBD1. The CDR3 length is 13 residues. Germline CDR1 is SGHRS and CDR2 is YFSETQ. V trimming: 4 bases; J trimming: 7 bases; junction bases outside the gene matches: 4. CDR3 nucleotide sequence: TGCGCCAGCAGCATCGGGACAGGGGTTGGCTACACCTTC. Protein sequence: CASSIGTGVGYTF.

CDR3 nucleotide sequence: TGTGCCAGCAGCTCCGTGGTGGTAGCCGTAACCTACAATGAGCAGTTCTTC. It is translated as CASSSVVVAVTYNEQFF. The chain recombines TRBV5-5 with TRBJ2-1; D gene uncertain. Trimming pared 3 bases from V and 2 bases from J, leaving 18 bases between. CDR3 length: 17 residues. Per the germline V gene, CDR1 is SGHKS and CDR2 is YYEKEE (reference sequence).